A single sample gave rise to the 24 T cell receptor beta chains below, sequenced in a study of response to subunit inactivated influenza vaccine. TCRdb re-called the RT-PCR reads with MiXCR, one entry per CDR3 protein. The data contain 700,000 to 800,000 distinct CDR3 sequences, about 18% of them singletons. This specimen consisted of PBMCs from blood, obtained approximately 5 days after vaccination. These receptor sequences come from a man aged 45 to 65 who received an inactivated influenza vaccine.

J is TRBJ2-7 and V is TRBV7-2, with D perhaps matching TRBD1 (5 bases). CDR3 length equals 13 residues. V gave up 4 bases and J gave up 6 bases, with 13 bases separating them. The germline CDR1 and CDR2 sequences are SGHTA and FQGNSA. The CDR3 region has the DNA TGTGCCAGCAGCTACGTCCAGGGTCGCGAGCAGTACTTC. Protein product: CASSYVQGREQYF. The full variable domain, in which reference TRBV7-2 and TRBJ2-7 provide the parts outside the CDR3, is GAGVSQSPSNKVTEKGKDVELRCDPISGHTALYWYRQSLGQGLEFLIYFQGNSAPDKSGLPSDRFSAERTGGSVSTLTIQRTQQEDSAVYLCASSYVQGREQYFGPGTRLTVT.

There are a few counts of this clonotype. The chain employs TRBV20-1 and TRBJ2-7; TRBD2 aligns across 7 bases. The CDR3 totals 15 residues. Germline assignment: CDR1 DFQATT and CDR2 SNEGSKA (reference sequence). Trimming took 3 bases from V and 3 from J; bases not matched to a gene: 11. CDR3 residues: CSASIGGGPRYEQYF. CDR3 nucleotides: TGCAGTGCTAGTATTGGGGGAGGGCCCCGCTACGAGCAGTACTTC.

The V call is TRBV12-5, the J call TRBJ2-5, with TRBD2 matching 13 bases. Germline CDR1 and CDR2: LGHNT and FRNRAP. The CDR3 has 20 residues. The CDR3 loop reads CACSQEEWTSGRGGQETQYF. The DNA for the CDR3 is TGTGCCTGCAGCCAAGAGGAGTGGACTAGCGGGAGAGGGGGGCAAGAGACCCAGTACTTC. Full variable domain (remainder filled in from reference TRBV12-5 and TRBJ2-5): DARVTQTPRHKVTEMGQEVTMRCQPILGHNTVFWYRQTMMQGLELLAYFRNRAPLDDSGMPKDRFSAEMPDATLATLKIQPSEPRDSAVYFCACSQEEWTSGRGGQETQYFGPGTRLLVL.

The chain has TRBV7-9 and TRBJ2-1; D ambiguous. The CDR3 is 13 residues long. From germline, CDR1 is SEHNR and CDR2 FQNEAQ (reference sequence). The ends were cut back, 2 bases at V and 8 bases at J, with 10 bases in the middle. The chain's CDR3 is CASSLNSPHEQFF. CDR3 DNA: TGTGCCAGCAGCTTAAACAGCCCCCATGAGCAGTTCTTC.

This clonotype was seen at least ten times. The V gene is TRBV21-1, the J gene TRBJ2-7. TRBV21-1 is described as a pseudogene. CDR3 length: 12 amino acids. In nucleotides, the CDR3 is TGTGCCAGCATTACAGAATCCAACGAGCAGTACTTC. It specifies CASITESNEQYF.

J is TRBJ2-5 and V is TRBV24-1; 8 bases fit TRBD1. CDR3 length: 15 residues. V was pared by 5 bases and J by 0 bases, with 4 bases of the junction left unmatched. CDR1 and CDR2 from the germline V gene are KGHDR and SFDVKD. The CDR3 nucleotides are TGTGCCACCAGTGGGACAGGGTCGTACCAAGAGACCCAGTACTTC. It specifies CATSGTGSYQETQYF.

This clonotype was seen at least ten times. The chain carries TRBV14 and TRBJ2-3; the D gene could be TRBD1 or TRBD2 (6 bases each). Germline CDR1 SGHDN, CDR2 FVKESK. V shed 5 bases and J shed 10 bases, with 19 bases lying between them. The CDR3 contains 14 residues. The CDR3 loop reads CASSKVGGPGPQYF. CDR3 nucleotides: TGTGCCAGCAGCAAAGTCGGGGGCCCCGGACCGCAGTATTTT.

The chain carries TRBV20-1 and TRBJ1-6, with TRBD1 identical over 9 bases. The junction had 5 bases not matched to a gene; V was cut back by 7 bases and J by 10 bases. Per the germline V gene, CDR1 is DFQATT and CDR2 is SNEGSKA (reference sequence). The CDR3 totals 12 residues. CDR3 sequence: CSGRTGESPLHF. The CDR3 DNA sequence: TGCAGTGGCAGGACAGGGGAATCACCCCTCCACTTT.

CDR3 nucleotide sequence: TGTGCCATCAGTTTCGACCCGGGGGGTACAGATACGCAGTATTTT. Its protein is CAISFDPGGTDTQYF. V and J are TRBV10-3 and TRBJ2-3; TRBD2 matches at 7 bases. J gave up 3 bases and V 5 bases, and 8 bases lay outside the gene matches. Germline assignment: CDR1 ENHRY and CDR2 SYGVKD. This CDR3 contains 15 residues.

V is TRBV4-2 and J is TRBJ1-2, with D hard to call. CDR3 length: 14 amino acids. Between the trimmed V and J ends, which lost 1 base and 4 bases, there was a span of 10 bases. Germline V CDR1 and CDR2: LGHNA, YNFKEQ. CDR3 in DNA: TGTGCCAGCAGCCAAGGTGACACGCTCTATGGCTACACCTTC. Protein: CASSQGDTLYGYTF.

This clonotype appeared a few times. The V call is TRBV19, the J call TRBJ2-1, with TRBD2 matching 12 bases. The CDR3 has 14 residues. Per germline, CDR1 LNHDA and CDR2 SQIVND (reference sequence). Trimming at V came to 7 bases and at J to 7 bases, leaving 5 bases not matched to a gene. The CDR3 reads CASTRLAGENEQFF. CDR3 nucleotides: TGTGCCAGTACGAGACTAGCGGGAGAAAATGAGCAGTTCTTC.

J is TRBJ2-5 and V is TRBV12-3 or TRBV12-4, with 7 positions matching TRBD1. The CDR3 loop spans 15 amino acids. The J segment lost 3 bases and the V segment lost 3 bases, leaving 7 bases of the junction unmatched. The CDR3 is CASSLYGTEKETQYF. CDR3 sequence (DNA): TGTGCCAGCAGTTTGTACGGGACAGAAAAAGAGACCCAGTACTTC.

The chain's CDR3 is CASSSPGGRDRSSPSRYEQYF. CDR3 bases: TGTGCCAGCAGCTCCCCCGGGGGGAGGGACAGATCTAGCCCGAGCCGATACGAGCAGTACTTC. This sequence joins TRBV7-8 and TRBJ2-7; either TRBD1 or TRBD2 may supply D (7 bases each). V lost 4 bases, J lost 4 bases, and 35 bases lay in between. The length of the CDR3 is 21 residues. The germline CDR1 and CDR2 sequences are SGHVS and FQNEAQ.

This clonotype was seen many times. The genes are TRBV5-1 and TRBJ1-1, with D possibly being TRBD1 (5 bases). Germline CDR1 reads SGHRS; CDR2 reads YFSETQ. V gave up 4 bases and J gave up 4 bases, with 14 bases separating them. The CDR3 loop spans 14 amino acids. For the CDR3, the DNA is TGCGCCAGCAGCAGCAGGGACGGCGGCACTGAAGCTTTCTTT. It specifies CASSSRDGGTEAFF.

The V and J genes are TRBV7-9 and TRBJ2-7; D is unresolved. This CDR3 region has 15 residues. V was clipped by 4 bases and J by 3 bases, with 16 bases between them. Germline CDR1 SEHNR, CDR2 FQNEAQ (reference sequence). The CDR3 here is CASSSFTLTGYEQYF. The CDR3 bases are TGTGCCAGCAGCTCATTTACCCTAACGGGCTACGAGCAGTACTTC.

This clonotype was seen a handful of times. This sequence joins TRBV3-1 and TRBJ1-1; D is ambiguous. V lost 5 bases and J lost 1, with 17 bases in between. The V gene's germline CDR1 is LGHDT and CDR2 YNNKEL (reference sequence). This CDR3 contains 16 residues. The chain's CDR3 is CASSLRGWRSNTEAFF. For the CDR3, the DNA is TGTGCCAGCAGCTTGAGAGGTTGGAGATCGAACACTGAAGCTTTCTTT.

The J gene is TRBJ1-4, the V gene TRBV4-1, with D uncertain. Germline CDR1 is MGHRA and CDR2 is YSYEKL. The CDR3 loop spans 15 amino acids. V lost 1 base and J lost 5, with 11 bases in between. The CDR3 DNA reads TGCGCCAGCAGCCAAGCGGCAGGATACAATGAAAAACTGTTTTTT. Translated, it gives CASSQAAGYNEKLFF.

The chain employs TRBV7-2 and TRBJ2-3; TRBD2 might be the D (7 bases). The CDR3 length is 14 residues. Per the germline V gene, CDR1 is SGHTA and CDR2 is FQGNSA. V lost 3 bases to trimming and J lost 6 bases, with 13 bases between them. CDR3 loop: CASSLGGADDTQYF. The CDR3, as DNA: TGTGCCAGCAGCTTGGGGGGGGCCGACGATACGCAGTATTTT.

This clonotype was seen a handful of times. The CDR3 spells CASSRTVYTDTQYF. The CDR3 DNA reads TGTGCCAGCAGCCGGACAGTTTACACAGATACGCAGTATTTT. The rearrangement uses TRBV7-9 and TRBJ2-3, with D tentatively TRBD1 (6 bases). The CDR3 consists of 14 residues. Germline V gene data show CDR1 as SEHNR and CDR2 as FQNEAQ (reference sequence). Trimming left V 5 bases short and J 2 bases short, with 11 bases between. Full variable domain (remainder filled in from reference TRBV7-9 and TRBJ2-3): DTGVSQNPRHKITKRGQNVTFRCDPISEHNRLYWYRQTLGQGPEFLTYFQNEAQLEKSRLLSDRFSAERPKGSFSTLEIQRTEQGDSAMYLCASSRTVYTDTQYFGPGTRLTVL.

The V and J genes are TRBV11-2 and TRBJ2-1, with 12 bases matching TRBD2. The CDR3 spans 21 residues. Trimming cost V 2 bases and J 0 bases; bases outside gene matches: 14. Germline CDR1 SGHAT, CDR2 FQNNGV. The CDR3 sequence is CASSLPRTSGALLSSYNEQFF. CDR3 coding DNA: TGTGCCAGCAGCTTACCCCGGACTAGCGGGGCGCTCCTGAGCTCCTACAATGAGCAGTTCTTC. The full variable domain, rest sourced from reference TRBV11-2 and TRBJ2-1, is EAGVAQSPRYKIIEKRQSVAFWCNPISGHATLYWYQQILGQGPKLLIQFQNNGVVDDSQLPKDRFSAERLKGVDSTLKIQPAKLEDSAVYLCASSLPRTSGALLSSYNEQFFGPGTRLTVL.

V is TRBV7-9 and J is TRBJ1-1; the D gene is possibly TRBD1 (6 bases). This CDR3 spans 14 amino acids. V was trimmed by 8 bases and J by 1 base, leaving 14 bases between them. Per germline, CDR1 SEHNR and CDR2 FQNEAQ (reference sequence). DNA of the CDR3: TGTGCCAGCGTCCCACAGGGCAGGAACACTGAAGCTTTCTTT. It codes for CASVPQGRNTEAFF.

This clonotype came up a few times. The gene calls are TRBV11-1 and TRBJ2-2; TRBD1 agrees at 7 bases. Germline V gene lookup returns CDR1 SGHAT and CDR2 FQDESV (reference sequence). V was pared by 2 bases and J by 0 bases, with 9 bases of the junction left unmatched. This CDR3 comprises 18 residues. In nucleotides, the CDR3 is TGTGCCAGCAGCTTATTTCGCTGGGACAGACCGAACACCGGGGAGCTGTTTTTT. Translation: CASSLFRWDRPNTGELFF. Supplemented by reference TRBV11-1 and TRBJ2-2, the full variable domain reads EAEVAQSPRYKITEKSQAVAFWCDPISGHATLYWYRQILGQGPELLVQFQDESVVDDSQLPKDRFSAERLKGVDSTLKIQPAELGDSAMYLCASSLFRWDRPNTGELFFGEGSRLTVL.

Ten or more counts support this clonotype. The chain has TRBV29-1 and TRBJ2-7; 8 bases align to TRBD2. The CDR3 consists of 13 residues. With 7 bases clipped from V and 3 bases from J, the junction kept 8 bases outside the gene matches. Germline-derived CDR1 and CDR2 are SQVTM and ANQGSEA. In DNA form, the CDR3 reads TGCAGCGCCGGGGGGGAAAGGCTCTACGAGCAGTACTTC. This encodes CSAGGERLYEQYF.

The chain carries TRBV5-6 and TRBJ2-3; 10 bases agree with TRBD1. Per germline, CDR1 SGHDT and CDR2 YYEEEE. V shed 2 bases, J shed 3 bases, and the junction held 12 bases outside the gene matches. CDR3 length: 18 amino acids. The CDR3 sequence: CASSFPLPGQGGTDTQYF. The CDR3 DNA is TGTGCCAGCAGCTTCCCTTTACCTGGACAGGGGGGAACAGATACGCAGTATTTT.